This is a list of T cell receptor beta chains from one sample in a study of CXCR3-negative and CXCR3-positive naive CD8 T cells. TCRdb derives one entry per CDR3 protein from the 5' RACE reads, leaving out DNA. Its table records approximately 37,000 distinct CDR3 sequences. The sample taken for sequencing was memory CD8+ T cells from blood. These receptors all come from a human donor in good health. Some clones in this sample may be carry-over from other donors' samples. Each CDR3 is given with its conserved first and last residue. Each record gives: V gene, J gene, clone size, CDR3 protein. Not every row has a clone size; where given, it reads once, few, many or a size class.

V: TRBV9
J: TRBJ2-1
size: NA
CDR3: CASSQGQGRNNEQFF

V: TRBV6-5
J: TRBJ2-3
size: NA
CDR3: CASSPQAWGQGADTQYF

V: TRBV3-1
J: TRBJ1-1
size: NA
CDR3: CASSQAGQGHAEAFF

V: TRBV29-1
J: TRBJ1-1
size: NA
CDR3: CSVVDLDRGLNTEAFF

V: TRBV29-1
J: TRBJ2-4
size: NA
CDR3: CSVWGIGAKNIQYF

V: TRBV2
J: TRBJ1-1
size: NA
CDR3: CASRRSRNAEAFF

V: TRBV20-1
J: TRBJ1-1
size: medium-sized
CDR3: CSAKKEGDTEAFF

V: TRBV28
J: TRBJ1-5
size: NA
CDR3: CASSSLLPRNLGDNQPQHF

V: TRBV20-1
J: TRBJ2-1
size: NA
CDR3: CSARDENPGDNEQFF

V: TRBV29-1
J: TRBJ2-7
size: NA
CDR3: CSVGSGYSYEQYF

V: TRBV5-6
J: TRBJ2-3
size: NA
CDR3: CASSSGTGVSTDTQYF

V: TRBV7-6
J: TRBJ2-5
size: NA
CDR3: CASSWSGGPETQYF

V: TRBV29-1
J: TRBJ2-7
size: NA
CDR3: CSATGQGGPYEQYF

V: TRBV28
J: TRBJ2-7
size: NA
CDR3: CASSHSGRPYEQYF

V: TRBV5-1
J: TRBJ2-5
size: NA
CDR3: CASSWGSGEETQYF

V: TRBV12-3/TRBV12-4
J: TRBJ2-2
size: NA
CDR3: CASSSVSGELFF

V: TRBV5-5
J: TRBJ2-1
size: NA
CDR3: CASSLRTSVLNEQFF

V: TRBV2
J: TRBJ2-4
size: NA
CDR3: CASSEAGAGTQYF

V: TRBV29-1
J: TRBJ2-3
size: NA
CDR3: CSVRLSTDTQYF

V: TRBV12-3/TRBV12-4
J: TRBJ2-7
size: NA
CDR3: CASSTVRGGSYEQYF

V: TRBV9
J: TRBJ2-1
size: NA
CDR3: CASSVDGGGNNEQLF

V: TRBV7-3
J: TRBJ2-5
size: NA
CDR3: CASSPDGTANQETQYF

V: TRBV7-9
J: TRBJ1-2
size: NA
CDR3: CASSTSGGVYGYTF

V: TRBV20-1
J: TRBJ2-1
size: NA
CDR3: CSARVGFRAGGVSYNEQFF

V: TRBV20-1
J: TRBJ2-7
size: NA
CDR3: CSARGPETYEQYF

V: TRBV29-1
J: TRBJ2-1
size: NA
CDR3: CSVMGTSGGSNEQFF

V: TRBV9
J: TRBJ2-7
size: NA
CDR3: CASSPGLEQYF

V: TRBV20-1
J: TRBJ2-7
size: NA
CDR3: CSAREAGTYYEQYF

V: TRBV6-5
J: TRBJ2-7
size: NA
CDR3: CASSYSIQGLGDEQYF

V: TRBV12-3/TRBV12-4
J: TRBJ1-1
size: NA
CDR3: CASSRPSEEAFF

V: TRBV29-1
J: TRBJ2-7
size: NA
CDR3: CSVEHSQEKVGEQYF

V: TRBV7-9
J: TRBJ1-4
size: NA
CDR3: CASSPPPTAEKLFF

V: TRBV7-2
J: TRBJ1-1
size: NA
CDR3: CASRKLDSYDQRLNTEAFF

V: TRBV29-1
J: TRBJ2-6
size: NA
CDR3: CSVEATVSGANVLTF

V: TRBV13
J: TRBJ2-7
size: NA
CDR3: CASSQGAGYEQYF

V: TRBV7-2
J: TRBJ2-5
size: NA
CDR3: CASRAAGTSGGPSQETQYF

V: TRBV29-1
J: TRBJ2-7
size: NA
CDR3: CSVSGGVYEQYF

V: TRBV9
J: TRBJ1-5
size: NA
CDR3: CASSVRDRGSNQPQHF

V: TRBV28
J: TRBJ2-7
size: NA
CDR3: CASSLELAGGPSSYEQYF

V: TRBV5-5
J: TRBJ2-1
size: NA
CDR3: CASSLLSQVNEQFF